This TCR beta chain came from a study of PD-L1 blockade in urothelial cancer. Background on the study: Across blood samples, T cells had a median count of 141,255.

The templates were synthetic TCR analogs, and they were spiked into each PCR. Produced via immunoSEQ multiplex PCR; TCRdb's table is partial and in-frame only. The sample contains approximately 120,000 clones, around 86% of which appear only once. The CDR3 runs to 14 residues. The germline V gene has CDR1 GTSNPN and CDR2 SVGIG (reference sequence). V shed 4 bases and J shed 3 bases, with 15 bases lying between them. Time point meaning: peripheral blood 6 weeks after treatment start. Sequenced material: PBMCs, taken around atezolizumab (anti-PD-L1) treatment. V usage is TRBV30 and J usage is TRBJ1-1, with D unresolved. The receptor was derived from a man aged 50-59 years with urothelial cancer. CDR3 bases: TGTGCCTGGACGGGCTTTGGGAGGGACACTGAAGCTTTCTTT. Its translation is CAWTGFGRDTEAFF.